What follows describes a single T cell receptor beta chain. Its antigen has not been determined. No much larger clone is present one base from it, and per-base qualities are unavailable. These data originate in a study of patients and donors after allogeneic stem cell transplantation (dated by TCRdb to the early 2020s). Receptor libraries were prepared by RT-PCR. The run used a NextSeq 550. Using fastp trimming at Q25 and MiXCR clonotype assembly, TCRdb reanalyzed the public sequencing data and kept in-frame beta chains. A single entry per CDR3 protein holds the most common genes and DNA from its merged rows. Here the sample has around 150,000 distinct CDR3 sequences; about two fifths occur a single time. The ten largest make up roughly 50% of the sample. The CDR3 starts with the cysteine, ends with the phenylalanine, and has 15 residues. The sequence is cut down to CDR3 DNA, 45 bases in frame from base 1. CDR1 and CDR2 are drawn from the germline V gene (reference sequence): PRHDT, FYEKMQ. Trimming costs V 4 bases and J 4 bases, and their ends lie 16 bases apart.

The chain couples TRBV13 to TRBJ1-1; TRBD1 could be the D gene, as 5 bases match. The clonotype originates from a human donor who was either an allogeneic HSCT recipient or a stem cell or donor lymphocyte infusion donor (not recorded which). It is not recorded whose cells these are; they may come from a transplant donor. The sequenced material came from blood, either unsorted or a sorted T cell fraction (not recorded which). Here the CDR3 is given as CASSSYGAKGTEAFF. The nucleotides read TGTGCCAGCAGCTCGTACGGGGCAAAGGGCACTGAAGCTTTCTTT.